Each of the 8 T cell receptor beta chains below was sequenced from the same sample in a study of OX40 agonist ivuxolimab in advanced cancers. Only in-frame clones appear in the TCRdb table, and some are missing; sequencing was by immunoSEQ multiplex PCR. In the table there are some 87,000 clones, around 94% of which are singletons. Specimen: CD4+ or CD8+ T cells sorted from blood, collected in a trial of the OX40 agonist ivuxolimab. Receptors were obtained from an adult with an advanced solid tumor such as melanoma, head and neck, liver or kidney cancer.

The genes are TRBV5-8 and TRBJ2-7, with D hard to call. The CDR3 consists of 15 residues. V was cut by 1 base and J by 0 bases, with 11 bases left in between. Germline V gene lookup returns CDR1 SGHTS and CDR2 YDEGEE. The CDR3 sequence is CASSLSGYNSYEQYF. CDR3 DNA sequence: TGTGCCAGCAGCTTGTCTGGGTACAACTCCTACGAGCAGTACTTC.

The genes are TRBV11-2 and TRBJ2-3, with unresolved D. The CDR3 has 15 residues. Between the trimmed V and J ends, which lost 2 bases and 0 bases, there was a span of 9 bases. Germline lookup yields CDR1 SGHAT and CDR2 FQNNGV. CDR3 region: CASSLRTGSTDTQYF. CDR3 DNA: TGTGCCAGCAGCTTACGAACCGGGAGCACAGATACGCAGTATTTT.

CDR3 sequence reads: CAWSVAVARTVEETQYF. The DNA for the CDR3 is TGTGCCTGGAGTGTAGCGGTCGCGAGAACCGTGGAAGAGACCCAGTACTTC. The chain carries TRBV30 and TRBJ2-5, with D maybe TRBD2 (5 bases). Trimming left V 0 bases short and J 3 bases short, with 20 bases between. This CDR3 has 17 residues. In germline, CDR1 is GTSNPN, CDR2 SVGIG (reference sequence).

V and J are TRBV7-9 and TRBJ2-2, with 7 bases fitting TRBD1. CDR3 length equals 16 residues. Trimming at V came to 5 bases and at J to 3 bases, leaving 9 bases not matched to a gene. CDR1 and CDR2 (germline): SEHNR, FQNEAQ (reference sequence). The chain's CDR3 is CASSPRDRGHTGELFF. CDR3 sequence (DNA): TGTGCCAGCAGCCCCCGGGACAGAGGCCACACCGGGGAGCTGTTTTTT.

V usage is TRBV7-2 and J usage is TRBJ2-1, with unresolved D. CDR3 size: 15 residues. The V and J ends lost 3 bases and 5 bases respectively, with 14 bases between them. CDR1 SGHTA and CDR2 FQGNSA come from the germline V gene. CDR3 sequence reads: CASSLTVIPNNEQFF. Written as DNA, the CDR3 is TGTGCCAGCAGCTTGACGGTCATCCCAAACAATGAGCAGTTCTTC.

This chain connects TRBV2 to TRBJ2-1; 11 bases agree with TRBD2. The CDR3 is 14 amino acids. Germline assignment: CDR1 SNHLY and CDR2 FYNNEI. The junction had 9 bases not matched to a gene; V was cut back by 8 bases and J by 9 bases. The DNA of the CDR3 is TGTGCCAGCCGGCGGACTAGCGGGTGGGTTGAGCAGTTCTTC. Encoded protein: CASRRTSGWVEQFF.

The rearrangement uses TRBV30 and TRBJ2-6; 8 bases agree with TRBD1. Germline V lookup: CDR1 GTSNPN, CDR2 SVGIG (reference sequence). The V gene end was trimmed by 4 bases and the J gene end by 0 bases; junction bases not matched to a gene: 8. The CDR3 length is 17 residues. Here the CDR3 reads CAWIGQGSLSGANVLTF. The CDR3 DNA is TGTGCCTGGATCGGACAGGGTTCCCTCTCTGGGGCCAACGTCCTGACTTTC.

V gene TRBV4-1 combines with J gene TRBJ2-2; 12 bases align to TRBD2. The germline CDR1 and CDR2 sequences are MGHRA and YSYEKL. The V segment lost 5 bases and the J segment 7 bases; nucleotides outside the gene matches: 8. The CDR3 has 16 residues. The CDR3 coding sequence is TGCGCCAGCAGCAAGGGTCTAGCGGGAGGGGACGGGGAGCTGTTTTTT. Translation: CASSKGLAGGDGELFF.